This TCR beta chain was profiled in a study of shared clonotypes between healthy human individuals. CDR1 is WSHSY and CDR2 is SAAADI in the germline V gene. Trimming stripped 0 bases from V and 6 bases from J, with 19 bases between. This CDR3 is 17 amino acids long. Deep-level running was used for the assay. Several immunoSEQ plates held equal portions of the genomic DNA taken from each subset. Only in-frame clones appear in the TCRdb table, and some are missing; sequencing was by immunoSEQ multiplex PCR. Among hundreds of thousands of clones, about 80% were seen once, and the ten largest hold approximately 12%.

Input material: PBMCs. The rearrangement links TRBV10-2 to TRBJ2-3; the D gene is possibly TRBD2 (5 bases). The sequence was collected from a middle-aged woman in good health. Some clones in this sample may be carry-over from other donors' samples. CDR3 sequence reads: CASSESREWVIVDTQYF. The CDR3 nucleotides are TGCGCCAGCAGTGAGTCGAGGGAGTGGGTGATCGTTGATACGCAGTATTTT.